The 21 T cell receptor beta chains in this list originate from one sample, sequenced in a study of cytomegalovirus exposure and HLA in healthy donors. Researchers ran the PCR with 60 Vbeta and 13 Jbeta primers. Only in-frame clones appear in the TCRdb table, and some are missing; sequencing was by immunoSEQ multiplex PCR. The sample holds about 260,000 clones, 84% seen once. The sample taken for sequencing was PBMCs. All receptors come from a middle-aged woman in good health and CMV-seropositive.

There are a few counts of this clone. V is TRBV6-1 and J is TRBJ2-2, with TRBD1 matching 7 bases. Per germline, CDR1 MNHNS and CDR2 SASEGT. V was pared by 4 bases and J by 6 bases, with 5 bases of the junction left unmatched. The length of the CDR3 is 14 residues. The CDR3 reads CASSGQGRSGELFF. The CDR3, as DNA: TGTGCCAGCAGTGGACAGGGACGGTCCGGGGAGCTGTTTTTT.

This chain links TRBV6-5 with TRBJ1-3; D may be TRBD1 (5 bases). CDR1 MNHEY and CDR2 SVGAGI come from the germline V gene. The CDR3 length is 15 residues. V lost 7 bases, J lost 3 bases, and 16 bases lay in between. The CDR3 protein is CASTSRGLGGNTIYF. For the CDR3, the DNA is TGTGCCAGCACCTCCCGGGGGTTAGGTGGAAACACCATATATTTT.

The V and J genes are TRBV7-2 and TRBJ1-2; 7 nucleotides match TRBD1. This CDR3 contains 13 residues. CDR1 and CDR2 (germline): SGHTA, FQGNSA. V lost 3 bases and J lost 6; bases outside the gene matches: 4. CDR3 coding DNA: TGTGCCAGCAGCTTTCCCAGGGGGAATGGCTACACCTTC. It encodes CASSFPRGNGYTF.

V gene TRBV29-1 combines with J gene TRBJ2-7, with D uncertain. Trimming took 7 bases from V and 2 from J, leaving 9 bases between them. The germline V gene encodes CDR1 SQVTM and CDR2 ANQGSEA. This CDR3 has 11 residues. The CDR3 bases are TGCAGCGCTAAGAGCGCCTACGAGCAGTACTTC. Its protein is CSAKSAYEQYF.

V is TRBV19 and J is TRBJ2-7, with D possibly TRBD1 on 5 matching bases. CDR1 and CDR2 from the germline V gene are LNHDA and SQIVND (reference sequence). The CDR3 covers 13 residues. V lost 3 bases and J lost 4, with 10 bases in between. CDR3 residues: CASSIRTGYEQYF. In DNA form, the CDR3 reads TGTGCCAGTAGTATCCGTACAGGATACGAGCAGTACTTC.

The rearrangement links TRBV11-2 to TRBJ1-1; TRBD1 agrees at 12 bases. CDR3 length equals 14 residues. V lost 5 bases to trimming and J lost 5 bases; unmatched junction nucleotides: 3. Germline CDR1 SGHAT, CDR2 FQNNGV. The CDR3 is CASSPGQGATEAFF. CDR3 bases: TGTGCCAGCAGCCCGGGACAGGGGGCTACTGAAGCTTTCTTT.

This chain joins TRBV6-5 and TRBJ1-5, with D tentatively TRBD1 (6 bases). Germline loops: CDR1 MNHEY, CDR2 SVGAGI. CDR3 size: 15 residues. V shed 0 bases and J shed 2 bases, with 8 bases lying between them. For the CDR3, the DNA is TGTGCCAGCAGTTACTCTCCAGGGGGCAATCAGCCCCAGCATTTT. Protein sequence: CASSYSPGGNQPQHF.

The chain employs TRBV27 and TRBJ2-7; 7 nucleotides match TRBD2. There are 15 residues in the CDR3. CDR1 is MNHEY, CDR2 SMNVEV, per germline (reference sequence). Losses at the gene ends were 4 bases for V and 2 bases for J; bases not matched to a gene: 8. DNA for the CDR3: TGTGCCAGCAGTTGGCAAGCGGGAAGACCCTACGAGCAGTACTTC. It encodes CASSWQAGRPYEQYF.

The chain combines TRBV15 with TRBJ2-7; 8 bases map to TRBD2. Germline-derived CDR1 and CDR2 are LNHNV and YYDKDF (reference sequence). V dropped 0 bases and J dropped 4; count of bases not matched to a gene: 5. CDR3 size: 15 residues. Here the CDR3 reads CATSRDQAGGYEQYF. DNA of the CDR3: TGTGCCACCAGCAGAGATCAGGCGGGAGGATACGAGCAGTACTTC.

The DNA for the CDR3 is TGTGCCAGCAGTTTGAGCTCCTACAATGAGCAGTTCTTC. Encoded protein: CASSLSSYNEQFF. V usage is TRBV2 and J usage is TRBJ2-1, with D hard to call. CDR1 SNHLY and CDR2 FYNNEI come from the germline V gene. V lost 5 bases and J 0 bases, leaving 5 bases between the germline ends. The CDR3 covers 13 residues.

The chain carries TRBV4-3 and TRBJ2-2; the match to TRBD1 covers 10 bases. J lost 2 bases, V lost 4 bases, and 1 base had no gene match. Per the germline V gene, CDR1 is LGHNA and CDR2 is YSLEER. The CDR3 sequence is 15 residues long. For the CDR3, the DNA is TGCGCCAGCAGCCGGGACAGGGGTAACACCGGGGAGCTGTTTTTT. Encoded protein: CASSRDRGNTGELFF.

Remarks on this clone: Compared with germline, one end of the junction differs, possibly owing to a read error. The V and J genes are TRBV7-7 and TRBJ2-1; 8 bases align to TRBD2. This CDR3 has 15 amino acids. Germline lookup yields CDR1 SSHAT and CDR2 FNYEAQ (reference sequence). The CDR3 DNA reads as TGTGCTAGCAGCTTTGGAGCGGGAGTTGAGGATGAGCAGTTCTTC. This codes for CASSFGAGVEDEQFF.

In DNA, the CDR3 is TGCGCCAGCAGCCAAGAAGGAGTCCCTAACTATGGCTACACCTTC. It encodes CASSQEGVPNYGYTF. The rearrangement uses TRBV4-3 and TRBJ1-2, with no clear D. The germline gives CDR1 LGHNA, CDR2 YSLEER. The CDR3 runs 15 residues. The ends were cut back, 0 bases at V and 0 bases at J, with 8 bases in the middle.

A word on this clone: The same CDR3 also results from other DNA sequences found in this sample. The rearrangement joins TRBV7-2 to TRBJ2-7, with TRBD2 matching 8 bases. This CDR3 region has 15 residues. Germline lookup yields CDR1 SGHTA and CDR2 FQGNSA. J gave up 2 bases and V 1 base, and 4 bases lay outside the gene matches. The DNA of the CDR3 is TGTGCCAGCAGCTTAGGAGGCGGGGGGACCTACGAGCAGTACTTC. As protein: CASSLGGGGTYEQYF.

The gene calls are TRBV19 and TRBJ2-1; TRBD2 might be the D (6 bases). CDR3 length equals 15 residues. Per germline, CDR1 LNHDA and CDR2 SQIVND (reference sequence). V lost 2 bases and J lost 2, with 10 bases in between. In DNA, the CDR3 is TGTGCCAGTAGTATACGTCCGGGGGCCTACAATGAGCAGTTCTTC. Translated: CASSIRPGAYNEQFF.

J is TRBJ2-7 and V is TRBV6-5; D is perhaps TRBD2 (6 bases). V lost 5 bases and J 1 base, leaving 9 bases between the germline ends. Germline assignment: CDR1 MNHEY and CDR2 SVGAGI. CDR3 length: 13 residues. The CDR3 region has the DNA TGTGCCAGCAGTAGGGACTGGTCCTACGAGCAGTACTTC. It encodes CASSRDWSYEQYF.

The genes are TRBV6-5 and TRBJ2-3; no clear D gene. CDR1 is MNHEY, CDR2 SVGAGI, per germline. CDR3 length equals 14 residues. V lost 2 bases, J lost 7 bases, and 13 bases lay in between. The CDR3 here is CASSYGAFANTQYF. The DNA for the CDR3 is TGTGCCAGCAGTTACGGAGCATTCGCAAATACGCAGTATTTT.

The chain joins TRBV5-1 to TRBJ2-2, with D possibly being TRBD1 (7 bases). CDR1 is SGHRS and CDR2 is YFSETQ in the germline V gene. This CDR3 comprises 15 residues. Between the trimmed V and J ends, which lost 1 base and 6 bases, there was a span of 13 bases. In DNA form, the CDR3 reads TGCGCCAGCAGCTTGCAGGAGGGGGCGGCCGGGGAGCTGTTTTTT. It specifies CASSLQEGAAGELFF. The entire variable domain, with the rest obtained from reference TRBV5-1 and TRBJ2-2, is as follows: KAGVTQTPRYLIKTRGQQVTLSCSPISGHRSVSWYQQTPGQGLQFLFEYFSETQRNKGNFPGRFSGRQFSNSRSEMNVSTLELGDSALYLCASSLQEGAAGELFFGEGSRLTVL.

V and J are TRBV7-2 and TRBJ2-3; 9 nucleotides agree with TRBD2. Germline assignment: CDR1 SGHTA and CDR2 FQGNSA. V trimming: 5 bases; J trimming: 2 bases; junction bases outside the gene matches: 8. CDR3 size: 16 residues. The CDR3 sequence is CASSVTGTSNTDTQYF. CDR3 coding DNA: TGTGCCAGCAGCGTCACCGGGACTAGCAACACAGATACGCAGTATTTT.

The chain joins TRBV7-8 to TRBJ2-7, with D uncertain. This CDR3 has 13 amino acids. Trimming cost V 5 bases and J 4 bases, with 12 bases left between them. CDR1 and CDR2 (germline): SGHVS, FQNEAQ. CDR3 in DNA: TGTGCCAGCAGCGCCCGGGTTTTATACGAGCAGTACTTC. Translation gives CASSARVLYEQYF.

This clone occurred a few times. V is TRBV4-3 and J is TRBJ2-7; possible D gene TRBD2, 5 bases. Trimming took off 1 base at V and 2 bases at J, with 15 bases between the two ends. CDR1 and CDR2 from the germline V gene are LGHNA and YSLEER. The CDR3 totals 16 residues. The CDR3 loop reads CASSQGAGLETYEQYF. The CDR3 nucleotides read TGCGCCAGCAGCCAAGGGGCCGGACTCGAGACCTACGAGCAGTACTTC.